Given below is one TCR beta chain in context. Researchers secured at least one pre-ART and at least two post-ART PBMC samples from each donor. There are 13 residues in the CDR3. The V and J ends lost 5 bases and 6 bases respectively, with 12 bases between them. Germline assignment: CDR1 SGHRS and CDR2 YFSETQ. Sequencing used immunoSEQ v3.0 at survey level. The data were produced by immunoSEQ multiplex PCR, yet TCRdb's version contains in-frame clones alone and is incomplete. The table shows around 17,000 clones, with 76% occurring only once. These data belong to a study of long-term antiretroviral therapy in people with HIV.

The J gene is TRBJ1-5, the V gene TRBV5-1; perhaps TRBD1 as D (5 bases). This receptor was taken from a woman between 45 and 65 years old with HIV. Sample: unsorted PBMCs, taken nearly 2.6 years before starting antiretroviral therapy. CDR3 sequence reads: CASRVGRGQPQHF. The CDR3 DNA follows: TGCGCCAGCAGGGTGGGACGTGGTCAGCCCCAGCATTTT.